The entry below gives a single T cell receptor (beta chain) sequence along with its context. The target antigen is unknown. CDR1 is SNHLY and CDR2 is FYNNEI in the germline V gene. The length of the CDR3 is 16 residues. The J segment lost 0 bases and the V segment lost 7 bases, leaving 5 bases of the junction unmatched. This table comes from immunoSEQ multiplex PCR, and its TCRdb copy is limited to in-frame clones, with some not included. The sample holds around 180,000 clones; about nine tenths are singletons and the top ten take 11%. The sample comes from a study of radiation and T cells in renal cell carcinoma. Study-wide findings and caveats: Pretreatment tumor biopsies were lacking, so baseline clonotypes are unknown. From baseline, blood top tumor clonotypes peaked at 2 weeks post-radiation.

The time point denotes: blood 4 weeks post-SBRT, at nephrectomy. Sample treatment: 15 Gy SBRT to primary tumor, nephrectomy 4 weeks later. Nephrectomy followed 15 Gy stereotactic body radiation by 4 weeks. The rearrangement uses TRBV2 and TRBJ2-5; TRBD2 matches 13 bases. Sequencing was performed on blood, taken from a patient whose treatment included radiotherapy and nephrectomy. The receptor was isolated from a woman in her forties or fifties with renal cell carcinoma. The CDR3 nucleotides are TGTGCCAGCAAACTAGCGGGGGGGTCCTACCAAGAGACCCAGTACTTC. Its protein is CASKLAGGSYQETQYF.